The source of this T cell receptor (beta chain) is a study of monozygotic twins with cystic fibrosis. Assay used: immunoSEQ multiplex PCR; TCRdb lists only in-frame clones, some missing. This table has about 14,000 clones, roughly 85% appearing once. The CDR3 is 15 amino acids. Germline CDR1 SGDLS, CDR2 YYNGEE. The V and J ends lost 4 bases and 5 bases, in that order; junction bases with no gene match: 9. In its sample, this clone was seen a few times. The chain has TRBV9 and TRBJ2-3; 8 bases fit TRBD2. The material sequenced was blood. The TCR comes from a boy aged 10-17 years with cystic fibrosis. CDR3 nucleotide sequence: TGTGCCAGCAGCACTAGCGGATCTGTGGGAGATACGCAGTATTTT. Its translation: CASSTSGSVGDTQYF.